This T cell receptor beta chain stems from a study of regulatory T cells in long-lasting Graves disease. The authors built TCR beta libraries using iRepertoire HTBI primers and Arm-PCR of CDR3 regions. Each CDR3 protein is one row after TCRdb ran MiXCR on the multiplex PCR reads. The repertoire holds roughly 400,000 distinct CDR3 sequences, with roughly a fifth as singletons. This clonotype was counted a few times. Time point indicated: persistent/refractory GD, antithyroid drugs over 5 years with positive TRAb. From PBMCs, RNA was extracted and then used to make the TCR library. In germline, CDR1 is SGHRS, CDR2 YFSETQ. This CDR3 is 18 amino acids long. Unmatched junction bases numbered 13, after V lost 3 bases and J lost 2 bases.

The sequencing here drew on peripheral blood mononuclear cells (PBMCs), taken when the disease was refractory, from a patient treated with antithyroid drugs. This sequence originates from a female donor with Graves disease. The V gene is TRBV5-1, the J gene TRBJ2-5, with 10 bases identical to TRBD2. CDR3 region: CASSWRASGSGRQETQYF. The CDR3 DNA sequence: TGCGCCAGCAGCTGGAGAGCTAGCGGGAGCGGGCGGCAAGAGACCCAGTACTTC.